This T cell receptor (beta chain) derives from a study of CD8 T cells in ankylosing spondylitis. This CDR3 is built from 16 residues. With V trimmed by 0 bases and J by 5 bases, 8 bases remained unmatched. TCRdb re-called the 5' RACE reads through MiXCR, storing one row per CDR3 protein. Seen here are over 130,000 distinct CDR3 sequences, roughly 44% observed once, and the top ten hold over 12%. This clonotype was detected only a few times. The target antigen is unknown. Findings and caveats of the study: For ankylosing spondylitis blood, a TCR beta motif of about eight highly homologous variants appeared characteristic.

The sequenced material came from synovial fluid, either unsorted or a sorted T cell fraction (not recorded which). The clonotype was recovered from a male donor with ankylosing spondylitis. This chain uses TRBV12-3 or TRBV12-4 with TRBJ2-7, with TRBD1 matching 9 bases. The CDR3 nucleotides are TGTGCCAGCAGTTTAGCGTTCGAGACAGGGGGAGACGAGCAGTACTTC. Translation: CASSLAFETGGDEQYF.